The 12 T cell receptor beta chains below come from one sample, sequenced in a study of CD8 T cells in ankylosing spondylitis. TCRdb processed the 5' RACE reads anew with MiXCR; each CDR3 protein has one entry. The top ten hold about 8.9% of the sample, which has under 55,000 distinct CDR3 sequences, about 7% seen once. The sequenced material came from blood, either unsorted or a sorted T cell fraction (not recorded which). These receptors all stem from a female donor with ankylosing spondylitis or in good health (not recorded which).

This clonotype came up many times. The chain couples TRBV29-1 to TRBJ1-1, with a weak D call TRBD1 (6 bases). This CDR3 region has 13 residues. Per germline, CDR1 SQVTM and CDR2 ANQGSEA. With 3 bases removed from V and 7 bases from J, the gap between germline ends came to 15 bases. CDR3 nucleotides: TGCAGCGTTGACAGGGGAAGACGAGGTGAAGCTTTCTTT. Translation gives CSVDRGRRGEAFF. Variable domain in full (rest from reference TRBV29-1 and TRBJ1-1): SAVISQKPSRDICQRGTSLTIQCQVDSQVTMMFWYRQQPGQSLTLIATANQGSEATYESGFVIDKFPISRPNLTFSTLTVSNMSPEDSSIYLCSVDRGRRGEAFFGQGTRLTVV.

This clonotype was counted at least ten times. The rearrangement links TRBV20-1 to TRBJ2-1; TRBD2 matches 11 bases. After removal of 3 bases from V and 0 bases from J, the junction contained 10 bases not matched to a gene. The CDR3 length is 18 residues. Germline CDR1 reads DFQATT; CDR2 reads SNEGSKA (reference sequence). The CDR3 DNA reads TGCAGTGCTAGGGCCGGGACTAGCGGACCTCGCTCCTACAATGAGCAGTTCTTC. This codes for CSARAGTSGPRSYNEQFF.

This clonotype was picked up many times. V and J are TRBV10-3 and TRBJ2-1; D perhaps matches TRBD1 (5 bases). Germline values: CDR1 ENHRY, CDR2 SYGVKD. The CDR3 consists of 11 residues. Trimming cost V 11 bases and J 7 bases, with 12 bases left between them. The DNA for the CDR3 is TGTGCCGCGACCGCAGGGAATGAGCAGTTCTTC. Its translation is CAATAGNEQFF.

Ten or more counts support this clonotype. This rearrangement joins TRBV5-1 to TRBJ2-1, with 7 positions matching TRBD1. Germline V CDR1 and CDR2: SGHRS, YFSETQ. This CDR3 spans 15 amino acids. Unmatched junction bases numbered 7, after V lost 0 bases and J lost 7 bases. The CDR3 DNA reads as TGCGCCAGCAGCTTGGTCCCCGGGACAGATAATGAGCAGTTCTTC. This translates into CASSLVPGTDNEQFF. Looking up the rest from reference TRBV5-1 and TRBJ2-1 gives the full variable domain: KAGVTQTPRYLIKTRGQQVTLSCSPISGHRSVSWYQQTPGQGLQFLFEYFSETQRNKGNFPGRFSGRQFSNSRSEMNVSTLELGDSALYLCASSLVPGTDNEQFFGPGTRLTVL.

The genes are TRBV29-1 and TRBJ1-1, with a tentative D call TRBD1 (5 bases). Germline lookup yields CDR1 SQVTM and CDR2 ANQGSEA. V was cut by 5 bases and J by 2 bases, with 15 bases left in between. CDR3 length: 14 amino acids. CDR3 nucleotide sequence: TGCAGCGTTTCCCCGGGACCGACCAACACTGAAGCTTTCTTT. Its translation: CSVSPGPTNTEAFF.

This clonotype was observed at least ten times. The chain has TRBV10-3 and TRBJ1-5; TRBD1 might be the D (5 bases). This CDR3 region has 14 residues. From germline, CDR1 is ENHRY and CDR2 SYGVKD. V dropped 0 bases and J dropped 5 bases, with 8 bases sitting between them. In nucleotides, the CDR3 is TGTGCCATCAGTGAGTCGCGGGGGGATCAGCCCCAGCATTTT. Translation: CAISESRGDQPQHF.

Many counts were recorded for this clonotype. V and J are TRBV5-1 and TRBJ2-1; D remains unclear. The V end lost 0 bases, the J end lost 7 bases, and 8 bases lay between the germline ends. Germline V gene data show CDR1 as SGHRS and CDR2 as YFSETQ. The CDR3 spans 13 residues. DNA of the CDR3: TGCGCCAGCAGCTTGGCCGCACCTAATGAGCAGTTCTTC. Translation: CASSLAAPNEQFF. The entire variable domain, with the rest obtained from reference TRBV5-1 and TRBJ2-1, is as follows: KAGVTQTPRYLIKTRGQQVTLSCSPISGHRSVSWYQQTPGQGLQFLFEYFSETQRNKGNFPGRFSGRQFSNSRSEMNVSTLELGDSALYLCASSLAAPNEQFFGPGTRLTVL.

This clonotype showed up just a few times. The chain is built from TRBV6-2 or TRBV6-3 and TRBJ2-1; 11 bases are shared with TRBD2. The CDR3 has 15 amino acids. The ends lost 10 bases at V and 0 bases at J; junction bases unmatched: 5. Germline CDR1 is MNHEY and CDR2 is SVGEGT. CDR3 in DNA: TGTGCCATCAGCCTAGCGGGGGGCTCCTACAATGAGCAGTTCTTC. This gives the protein CAISLAGGSYNEQFF.

The table lists this clonotype with many counts. CDR3 in DNA: TGCAGTGCTAGAGTTTTACGGACCGAAGAGACCCAGTACTTC. This sequence encodes CSARVLRTEETQYF. The V and J genes are TRBV20-1 and TRBJ2-5; D is uncertain. The V gene's germline CDR1 is DFQATT and CDR2 SNEGSKA (reference sequence). This CDR3 spans 14 amino acids. V was trimmed by 1 base and J by 3 bases, leaving 12 bases between them.

The chain recombines TRBV4-3 with TRBJ2-1; D is perhaps TRBD2 (7 bases). Trimming stripped 6 bases from V and 6 bases from J, with 18 bases between. The CDR3 extends over 15 amino acids. Germline V lookup: CDR1 LGHNA, CDR2 YSLEER. This chain's CDR3 is CASSTGAGAPNEQFF. DNA for the CDR3: TGCGCCAGCAGTACGGGGGCGGGGGCGCCCAATGAGCAGTTCTTC.

The rearrangement links TRBV20-1 to TRBJ1-4, with D unclear. Germline V CDR1 and CDR2: DFQATT, SNEGSKA (reference sequence). CDR3 length: 16 residues. V lost 5 bases and J lost 3, with 19 bases in between. This chain's CDR3 is CSAPRRLGTSNEKLFF. Here the CDR3 DNA reads TGCAGTGCTCCACGGCGCTTGGGAACTTCTAATGAAAAACTGTTTTTT.

In its sample, this clonotype was seen a few times. V gene TRBV12-3 or TRBV12-4 combines with J gene TRBJ1-2; D is unresolved. This CDR3 is 13 amino acids long. V lost 4 bases and J 2 bases, leaving 8 bases between the germline ends. The DNA for the CDR3 is TGTGCCAGCAGTTCCGACGGGAACTATGGCTACACCTTC. Residues: CASSSDGNYGYTF.